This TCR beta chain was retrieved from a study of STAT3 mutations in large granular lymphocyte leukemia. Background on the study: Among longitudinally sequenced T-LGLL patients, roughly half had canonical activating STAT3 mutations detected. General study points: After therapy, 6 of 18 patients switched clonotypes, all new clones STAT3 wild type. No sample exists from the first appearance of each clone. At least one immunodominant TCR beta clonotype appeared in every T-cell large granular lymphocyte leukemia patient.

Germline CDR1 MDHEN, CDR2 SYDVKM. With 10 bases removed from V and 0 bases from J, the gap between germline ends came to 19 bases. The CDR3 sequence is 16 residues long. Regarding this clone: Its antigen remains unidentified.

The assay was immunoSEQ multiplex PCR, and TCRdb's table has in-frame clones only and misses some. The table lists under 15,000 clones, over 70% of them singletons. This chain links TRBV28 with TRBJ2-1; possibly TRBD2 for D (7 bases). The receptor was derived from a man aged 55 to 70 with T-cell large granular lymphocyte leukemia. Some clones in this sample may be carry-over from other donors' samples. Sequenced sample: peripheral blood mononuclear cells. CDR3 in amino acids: CATSPGGGSSYNEQFF. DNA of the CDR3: TGTGCCACCTCTCCGGGGGGCGGTTCCTCCTACAATGAGCAGTTCTTC.